A selection of T cell receptor beta chains follows, all from one sample in a study of cytomegalovirus exposure and HLA in healthy donors. Some clones are missing from TCRdb's copy, which holds only in-frame ones; the method was immunoSEQ multiplex PCR. The sample records 75,000 to 100,000 clones, about 70% being singletons. The sample comprised PBMCs. The receptors derive from a woman in her seventies in good health and CMV-seropositive. Each CDR3 is given with its conserved first and last residue. The D gene is left open where the match is weak. A row's size may be missing; if present it is once, few, many or a size class.

j_gene | v_gene | abundance | len | d_gene | CDR3nt | CDR3aa
TRBJ2-7 | TRBV9 | NA | 14 | TRBD1 | TGTGCCAGCAGCGTGGACAGGGGGCTTAAAGAGCAGTACTTC | CASSVDRGLKEQYF
TRBJ1-2 | TRBV28 | NA | 14 | TRBD1 | TGTGCCAGCAGTTTGACAGGGGAGTTTTATGGCTACACCTTC | CASSLTGEFYGYTF
TRBJ1-6 | TRBV6-1 | NA | 13 | NA | TGTGCCAGCAGTTTGATAGGGAGCTCACCCCTCCACTTT | CASSLIGSSPLHF
TRBJ2-1 | TRBV7-3 | once | 14 | NA | TGTGCCAGCAGCCTTGGCGGGATTAACAATGAGCAGTTCTTC | CASSLGGINNEQFF
TRBJ1-5 | TRBV7-8 | NA | 12 | NA | TGTGCCAGCAGCCTAGCCGGGCAGCCCCAGCATTTT | CASSLAGQPQHF
TRBJ2-5 | TRBV29-1 | once | 17 | NA | TGCAGCGTTGCCCCCTCCCCCCCCCGACAGAACCAAGAGACCCAGTACTTC | CSVAPSPPRQNQETQYF
TRBJ2-7 | TRBV7-6 | NA | 14 | TRBD2 | TGTGCCAGCAGCTTAGGTAGCGGGGCCGGGGAGCAGTACTTC | CASSLGSGAGEQYF
TRBJ1-2 | TRBV2 | once | 14 | TRBD1 | TGTGCCAGCAGTCTCGACAGGGGAGTCCGTGGCTACACCTTC | CASSLDRGVRGYTF
TRBJ2-7 | TRBV10-3 | once | 16 | TRBD2 | TGTGCCATCAGAGGACTAGCGGGAGACGTGGCGTACGAGCAGTACTTC | CAIRGLAGDVAYEQYF
TRBJ2-1 | TRBV18 | NA | 18 | NA | TGTGCCAGCTCACCATTAGCGGTTGCTTCAGGGGGAGTAAATGAGCAGTTCTTC | CASSPLAVASGGVNEQFF
TRBJ2-7 | TRBV27 | few | 13 | NA | TGTGCCAGCAGTCCCGGGACAAGATACGAGCAGTACTTC | CASSPGTRYEQYF
TRBJ1-2 | TRBV28 | NA | 11 | NA | TGTGCCAGCAGCTCCCACTATGGCTACACCTTC | CASSSHYGYTF
TRBJ2-5 | TRBV19 | few | 17 | TRBD2 | TGTGCCAGTAGTACCACCCTGGGTAGCGGGAGAGGAGGGACCCAGTACTTC | CASSTTLGSGRGGTQYF
TRBJ2-1 | TRBV5-1 | NA | 15 | NA | TGCGCCAGCAGCCCCGAGAAGGCTAGCGAAAGGGAGCAGTTCTTC | CASSPEKASEREQFF
TRBJ2-1 | TRBV19 | NA | 14 | TRBD2 | TGTGCCAGTAGTACTAGCGGGGGGGCGGCAGGGCAGTTCTTC | CASSTSGGAAGQFF
TRBJ2-2 | TRBV2 | NA | 14 | TRBD1 | TGTGCCAGCAGCTGGACAGGGACTACCGGGGAGCTGTTTTTT | CASSWTGTTGELFF